A single sample gave rise to the 30 T cell receptor beta chains below, sequenced in a study of CD8 T cells in ankylosing spondylitis. Study findings and constraints: A motif of several highly homologous TCR beta variants was seen as apparently characteristic of ankylosing spondylitis blood.

Using its own MiXCR run on the 5' RACE reads, TCRdb lists one record per CDR3 protein. In the table there are fewer than 550,000 distinct CDR3 sequences, roughly 5% of which are singletons. Antigen specificity for these receptors is unknown. Sequencing was carried out using blood, either unsorted or a sorted T cell fraction (not recorded which). These receptor sequences come from a male donor with ankylosing spondylitis.

There are many counts of this clonotype. The V call is TRBV4-2, the J call TRBJ2-3, with D perhaps matching TRBD2 (6 bases). Germline V CDR1 and CDR2: LGHNA, YNFKEQ. Trimming took off 6 bases at V and 6 bases at J, with 16 bases between the two ends. CDR3 size: 14 residues. CDR3 sequence: CASRSSGGGDTQYF. CDR3 DNA sequence: TGTGCCAGCAGATCGTCGGGCGGAGGGGATACGCAGTATTTT.

This CDR3 reads CASSLAGRGQETQYF. The CDR3 DNA sequence: TGTGCCAGCAGCTTAGCGGGCAGGGGGCAGGAGACCCAGTACTTC. The chain employs TRBV7-9 and TRBJ2-5; 8 nucleotides agree with TRBD1. Germline-derived CDR1 and CDR2 are SEHNR and FQNEAQ (reference sequence). The CDR3 consists of 15 residues. V trimming: 0 bases; J trimming: 5 bases; junction bases outside the gene matches: 5.

The chain employs TRBV3-1 and TRBJ2-1; no definite D call. Germline V gene data show CDR1 as LGHDT and CDR2 as YNNKEL (reference sequence). The CDR3 consists of 15 residues. Trimming left V 0 bases short and J 7 bases short, with 13 bases between. CDR3 nucleotides: TGTGCCAGCAGCCAAGAAGGGCTAGTGGCTAATGAGCAGTTCTTC. Protein: CASSQEGLVANEQFF.

This clonotype was found many times. The V and J genes are TRBV6-1 and TRBJ1-1; D is possibly TRBD1 (5 bases). The germline V and J ends were trimmed by 5 bases and 1 base, with 14 bases remaining between them. CDR1 is MNHNS and CDR2 is SASEGT in the germline V gene. There are 15 residues in the CDR3. Here the CDR3 DNA reads TGTGCCAGCAGTACCGTCGACAGACGGAACACTGAAGCTTTCTTT. It specifies CASSTVDRRNTEAFF.

In its sample, this clonotype was seen many times. This chain links TRBV20-1 with TRBJ1-1; perhaps TRBD1 as D (5 bases). The CDR3 consists of 13 residues. Germline lookup yields CDR1 DFQATT and CDR2 SNEGSKA (reference sequence). The ends were cut back, 1 base at V and 3 bases at J, with 9 bases in the middle. The CDR3 nucleotides are TGCAGTGCTAGAGCCTCCAGGGACACTGAAGCTTTCTTT. This codes for CSARASRDTEAFF.

J is TRBJ2-1 and V is TRBV13; TRBD2 is a possible D gene (7 bases). The germline gives CDR1 PRHDT, CDR2 FYEKMQ (reference sequence). Trimming removed 4 bases at V and 8 bases at J, with 18 bases between. This CDR3 spans 15 amino acids. In nucleotides, the CDR3 is TGTGCCAGCAGCTCCGTTTTTGGGGGGGCCTATGAGCAGTTCTTC. Amino acid sequence: CASSSVFGGAYEQFF.

This clonotype appeared a few times. The CDR3 sequence is CASSQDWTGGNTGELFF. The CDR3 nucleotides are TGCGCCAGCAGCCAAGATTGGACAGGGGGAAACACCGGGGAGCTGTTTTTT. V usage is TRBV4-3 and J usage is TRBJ2-2; 10 nucleotides agree with TRBD1. CDR3 length: 17 amino acids. V shed 0 bases, J shed 2 bases, and the junction held 3 bases outside the gene matches. Per germline, CDR1 LGHNA and CDR2 YSLEER.

Notes on this clonotype: This could be a read error, since a much larger clone is one nucleotide away. V and J are TRBV29-1 and TRBJ2-3, with D tentatively TRBD2 (5 bases). The V gene lost 3 bases and the J gene lost 6 bases, with 10 bases spanning the gap. The CDR3 is 12 residues long. Germline V gene lookup returns CDR1 SQVTM and CDR2 ANQGSEA. The CDR3 here is CSVEREVDTQYF. CDR3 sequence (DNA): TGCAGCGTTGAGAGGGAAGTGGATACGCAGTATTTT.

This clonotype was picked up many times. The CDR3 DNA follows: TGTGCCAGCAGTTTAGGGCCAGTCACAACCTACGAGCAGTACTTC. Translating it yields CASSLGPVTTYEQYF. This rearrangement joins TRBV28 to TRBJ2-7; D not certain. Germline-derived CDR1 and CDR2 are MDHEN and SYDVKM. The CDR3 length is 15 residues. With 2 bases removed from V and 2 bases from J, the gap between germline ends came to 13 bases. The full variable domain, rest sourced from reference TRBV28 and TRBJ2-7, is DVKVTQSSRYLVKRTGEKVFLECVQDMDHENMFWYRQDPGLGLRLIYFSYDVKMKEKGDIPEGYSVSREKKERFSLILESASTNQTSMYLCASSLGPVTTYEQYFGPGTRLTVT.

At least ten counts were recorded for this clonotype. The chain couples TRBV28 to TRBJ2-7; D ambiguous. Trimming pared 7 bases from V and 0 bases from J, leaving 4 bases between. CDR3 length: 11 amino acids. CDR1 MDHEN and CDR2 SYDVKM come from the germline V gene. CDR3 residues: CASKSSYEQYF. DNA of the CDR3: TGTGCCAGCAAGAGCTCCTACGAGCAGTACTTC.

The V gene is TRBV20-1, the J gene TRBJ2-2, with a weak D call TRBD1 (6 bases). With 4 bases removed from V and 3 bases from J, the gap between germline ends came to 12 bases. Germline loops: CDR1 DFQATT, CDR2 SNEGSKA (reference sequence). The CDR3 is 14 amino acids. The DNA for the CDR3 is TGCAGTGCTATGGGCAGGGGCTACACCGGGGAGCTGTTTTTT. This sequence encodes CSAMGRGYTGELFF.

This clonotype was seen at least ten times. The chain combines TRBV7-2 with TRBJ2-3; 7 bases fit TRBD2. The CDR3 sequence is 14 residues long. Trimming cost V 3 bases and J 7 bases; bases outside gene matches: 7. CDR1 and CDR2 from the germline V gene are SGHTA and FQGNSA. The DNA for the CDR3 is TGTGCCAGCAGCTTCAGGGAGGGGTCAAATACGCAGTATTTT. Its translation: CASSFREGSNTQYF.

This clonotype was observed many times. The rearrangement joins TRBV28 to TRBJ1-5, with D tentatively TRBD1 (6 bases). Trimming left V 5 bases short and J 0 bases short, with 14 bases between. The CDR3 is 16 residues long. Germline CDR1 MDHEN, CDR2 SYDVKM. CDR3 in amino acids: CASSLADRYSNQPQHF. The DNA for the CDR3 is TGTGCCAGCAGTCTCGCGGACAGATATAGCAATCAGCCCCAGCATTTT.

This clonotype showed up many times. This rearrangement joins TRBV5-1 to TRBJ1-2; the match to TRBD1 covers 10 bases. The CDR3 loop spans 17 amino acids. Losses at the gene ends were 5 bases for V and 4 bases for J; bases not matched to a gene: 14. Germline CDR1 reads SGHRS; CDR2 reads YFSETQ. CDR3 region: CASSVSSGTGVGYGYTF. CDR3 nucleotides: TGCGCCAGCAGTGTCTCCTCCGGGACAGGGGTCGGCTATGGCTACACCTTC. Complete variable domain (other parts from reference TRBV5-1 and TRBJ1-2): KAGVTQTPRYLIKTRGQQVTLSCSPISGHRSVSWYQQTPGQGLQFLFEYFSETQRNKGNFPGRFSGRQFSNSRSEMNVSTLELGDSALYLCASSVSSGTGVGYGYTFGSGTRLTVV.

This clonotype was recorded many times. The rearrangement links TRBV20-1 to TRBJ2-1; D is ambiguous. Germline assignment: CDR1 DFQATT and CDR2 SNEGSKA (reference sequence). Trimming cost V 0 bases and J 6 bases, with 6 bases left between them. The CDR3 has 12 residues. The CDR3 is CSARDGFNEQFF. The DNA for the CDR3 is TGCAGTGCTAGAGACGGTTTCAATGAGCAGTTCTTC.

This clonotype was observed many times. The genes are TRBV29-1 and TRBJ2-7; no firm D call. Looked up from germline, CDR1 is SQVTM and CDR2 is ANQGSEA. V lost 3 bases, J lost 0 bases, and 9 bases lay in between. This CDR3 spans 13 amino acids. This CDR3 reads CSVDGPGSYEQYF. Written as DNA, the CDR3 is TGCAGCGTTGATGGTCCGGGCTCCTACGAGCAGTACTTC.

The sample holds many counts of this clonotype. The rearrangement links TRBV6-5 to TRBJ2-1, with D perhaps TRBD2 (5 bases). V was clipped by 2 bases and J by 0 bases, with 14 bases between them. CDR3 size: 17 residues. Germline V gives CDR1 MNHEY, CDR2 SVGAGI. CDR3 DNA: TGTGCCAGCAGTTACCGGGGAGTTTTGGGCTCCTACAATGAGCAGTTCTTC. Its translation is CASSYRGVLGSYNEQFF.

This clonotype came up many times. The chain carries TRBV7-2 and TRBJ2-7, with TRBD2 matching 12 bases. CDR1 is SGHTA, CDR2 FQGNSA, per germline. The CDR3 has 16 amino acids. Losses at the gene ends were 0 bases for V and 1 base for J; bases not matched to a gene: 1. Here the CDR3 DNA reads TGTGCCAGCAGCTTAGCGGGACTAGCGGGTTCCTACGAGCAGTACTTC. This translates into CASSLAGLAGSYEQYF.

V gene TRBV7-9 combines with J gene TRBJ2-1, with TRBD1 as a possible D gene (5 bases). V dropped 3 bases and J dropped 9 bases, with 21 bases sitting between them. The CDR3 is 16 residues long. Germline assignment: CDR1 SEHNR and CDR2 FQNEAQ (reference sequence). CDR3 DNA sequence: TGTGCCAGCAGCTTCCCTGGACAATCAGGAACCGTTGAGCAGTTCTTC. Translated, it gives CASSFPGQSGTVEQFF.

This clonotype was seen a few times. V is TRBV6-1 and J is TRBJ2-3, with D perhaps TRBD2 (6 bases). Trimming pared 2 bases from V and 6 bases from J, leaving 15 bases between. The CDR3 extends over 15 amino acids. Germline V lookup: CDR1 MNHNS, CDR2 SASEGT. The CDR3 DNA reads TGTGCCAGCAGTGAACCACCACTAGCTCCGGATACGCAGTATTTT. It is translated as CASSEPPLAPDTQYF.

This clonotype was recorded at least ten times. This rearrangement joins TRBV24-1 to TRBJ1-2; D gene ambiguous. V lost 2 bases and J lost 0, with 9 bases in between. CDR1 and CDR2 (germline): KGHDR, SFDVKD. The CDR3 loop spans 15 amino acids. CDR3 amino acids: CATSDSPGTNYGYTF. CDR3 DNA: TGTGCCACCAGTGATTCCCCCGGGACTAACTATGGCTACACCTTC.

This clonotype has at least ten counts. The chain recombines TRBV20-1 with TRBJ2-7; 11 nucleotides match TRBD2. V shed 6 bases, J shed 6 bases, and the junction held 7 bases outside the gene matches. There are 13 residues in the CDR3. CDR1 and CDR2 (germline): DFQATT, SNEGSKA (reference sequence). The chain's CDR3 is CSAELAGVPEQYF. CDR3 nucleotides: TGCAGTGCGGAACTAGCGGGAGTACCCGAGCAGTACTTC.

With regard to this clonotype: This may come from a read error, since a much larger clone is one base off. The chain links TRBV5-1 to TRBJ2-7; no firm D call. Germline V gives CDR1 SGHRS, CDR2 YFSETQ. CDR3 length equals 12 residues. Deletions cut 4 bases from V and 11 bases from J, with 16 bases between. The CDR3 nucleotides read TGCGCCAGCAGCGCCCCCAGGCAAAGGAAGTACTTC. Its protein is CASSAPRQRKYF.

There are many counts of this clonotype. The V gene is TRBV29-1, the J gene TRBJ1-3; a weak D match, TRBD1 (6 bases). The ends were cut back, 6 bases at V and 0 bases at J, with 12 bases in the middle. This CDR3 is built from 14 residues. The germline gives CDR1 SQVTM, CDR2 ANQGSEA. Here the CDR3 DNA reads TGCAGCGTAGGGACACTCCTCTCTGGAAACACCATATATTTT. Protein: CSVGTLLSGNTIYF. Using reference TRBV29-1 and TRBJ1-3 for the parts outside the CDR3, the full variable domain is SAVISQKPSRDICQRGTSLTIQCQVDSQVTMMFWYRQQPGQSLTLIATANQGSEATYESGFVIDKFPISRPNLTFSTLTVSNMSPEDSSIYLCSVGTLLSGNTIYFGEGSWLTVV.

This clonotype was seen repeatedly, ten times or more. The chain employs TRBV25-1 and TRBJ2-1, with D uncertain. The V end was cut by 1 base, the J end by 6 bases, with 7 bases between. Germline CDR1 reads MGHDK; CDR2 reads SYGVNS. This CDR3 has 13 amino acids. The CDR3 protein is CASSEWSGNEQFF. The CDR3 bases are TGTGCCAGCAGTGAATGGTCCGGCAATGAGCAGTTCTTC.

This clonotype was seen at least ten times. The chain uses TRBV10-3 and TRBJ1-2, with D possibly matching TRBD1 (5 bases). The CDR3 has 14 residues. Per germline, CDR1 ENHRY and CDR2 SYGVKD. Trimming removed 7 bases from V and 3 bases from J, with 15 bases in between. For the CDR3, the DNA is TGTGCCATCAATCTTCGTGGGGGAGACTATGGCTACACCTTC. Translation: CAINLRGGDYGYTF.

This clonotype was found many times. The chain uses TRBV29-1 and TRBJ2-5; D is perhaps TRBD2 (6 bases). CDR1 SQVTM and CDR2 ANQGSEA come from the germline V gene. The CDR3 is 13 residues long. Trimming pared 1 base from V and 5 bases from J, leaving 11 bases between. The CDR3 DNA sequence: TGCAGCGTTGAAGCCAGGGAGGATGAGACCCAGTACTTC. Translation gives CSVEAREDETQYF.

This clonotype was observed at least ten times. The chain recombines TRBV7-9 with TRBJ1-2; 10 nucleotides line up with TRBD1. CDR3 length: 15 residues. CDR1 SEHNR and CDR2 FQNEAQ come from the germline V gene (reference sequence). Trimming cost V 5 bases and J 4 bases; bases outside gene matches: 7. The CDR3 DNA sequence: TGTGCCAGCAGCCCCCGGACAGGGGGTCTCTATGGCTACACCTTC. As protein: CASSPRTGGLYGYTF.

This clonotype was observed many times. The CDR3 region has the DNA TGCGCCAGCAGCCAAGATAGGTGGACAGAAAAAGCTTTCTTT. Its protein product is CASSQDRWTEKAFF. The rearrangement uses TRBV4-3 and TRBJ1-1; possibly TRBD1 for D (6 bases). V lost 0 bases and J 9 bases, leaving 14 bases between the germline ends. The CDR3 sequence is 14 residues long. Germline-derived CDR1 and CDR2 are LGHNA and YSLEER.

This clonotype was seen repeatedly, ten times or more. The chain joins TRBV29-1 to TRBJ2-3; D is undetermined. Germline V gene sequence: CDR1 SQVTM, CDR2 ANQGSEA. The CDR3 length is 12 residues. V dropped 4 bases and J dropped 6 bases, with 11 bases sitting between them. The CDR3 DNA is TGCAGCGTTGTCAGGTTTGATGATACGCAGTATTTT. It encodes CSVVRFDDTQYF.